The 11 T cell receptor beta chains below all came from one sample that was sequenced in a study of cytomegalovirus exposure and HLA in healthy donors (dated by TCRdb to about 2017). Library preparation was by the immunoSEQ multiplex PCR assay. A mixture of 60 forward primers for TCR Vbeta segments and 13 reverse primers for TCR Jbeta segments was used in the multiplex PCR. Not all clones reach the TCRdb copy of this immuneACCESS table, which keeps in-frame sequences only. Checked studies attribute under half of the gap to unresolved V genes and leave the rest unexplained. In this sample the table shows some 90,000 clones, 75% to 85% of which occur a single time. 32% of the sample belongs to the ten largest clones. The specimen sequenced was PBMCs. The receptors here all came from a man aged 45-65 years in good health and CMV-seropositive.

The CDR3 is CASSLDSLRNQPQHF. CDR3 DNA: TGTGCCAGCAGCTTAGATAGCTTGCGCAATCAGCCCCAGCATTTT. The chain has TRBV7-2 and TRBJ1-5; D gene uncertain. The CDR3 is made up of 15 amino acids. Trimming stripped 1 base from V and 2 bases from J, with 9 bases between. The germline gives CDR1 SGHTA, CDR2 FQGNSA.

The chain is built from TRBV9 and TRBJ2-1, with 13 positions matching TRBD2. The CDR3 is 16 amino acids. Trimming at V came to 4 bases and at J to 3 bases, leaving 4 bases not matched to a gene. Germline CDR1 and CDR2: SGDLS and YYNGEE. The CDR3 spells CASSRGTSGVYNEQFF. The CDR3 DNA follows: TGTGCCAGCAGCCGGGGGACTAGCGGGGTCTACAATGAGCAGTTCTTC.

This clone came up a few times. This sequence joins TRBV27 and TRBJ2-7, with D possibly TRBD1 on 5 matching bases. The germline V and J ends were trimmed by 4 bases and 3 bases, with 10 bases remaining between them. The germline gives CDR1 MNHEY, CDR2 SMNVEV (reference sequence). The CDR3 is made up of 13 amino acids. CDR3 DNA sequence: TGTGCCAGCAGTTACGGACAAGTCTACGAGCAGTACTTC. Translation: CASSYGQVYEQYF.

The rearrangement links TRBV19 to TRBJ2-7, with D unresolved. This CDR3 has 15 residues. Trimming shortened V by 2 bases and J by 4 bases, and 15 bases separated the two germline ends. From germline, CDR1 is LNHDA and CDR2 SQIVND (reference sequence). As DNA, the CDR3 is TGTGCCAGTAGTATAAGTACAGTCTCGGCGTACGAGCAGTACTTC. This gives the protein CASSISTVSAYEQYF.

The CDR3 sequence: CASSRPRQPQHF. CDR3 DNA sequence: TGTGCCAGCAGCCGACCGAGGCAGCCCCAGCATTTT. The rearrangement uses TRBV6-5 and TRBJ1-5; no definite D call. The length of the CDR3 is 12 residues. Looked up from germline, CDR1 is MNHEY and CDR2 is SVGAGI. V dropped 6 bases and J dropped 7 bases, with 10 bases sitting between them.

This clone has just a few counts. This chain joins TRBV27 and TRBJ2-5; tentative D call: TRBD2 (5 bases). CDR3 length equals 14 residues. Per the germline V gene, CDR1 is MNHEY and CDR2 is SMNVEV (reference sequence). The V and J ends lost 5 bases and 3 bases respectively, with 13 bases between them. The CDR3: CASSAGDSKETQYF. The CDR3 nucleotides are TGTGCCAGCAGTGCCGGGGATTCAAAAGAGACCCAGTACTTC.

The rearrangement uses TRBV2 and TRBJ2-4; no definite D call. Germline V lookup: CDR1 SNHLY, CDR2 FYNNEI. V shed 2 bases and J shed 8 bases, with 13 bases lying between them. The CDR3 loop spans 14 amino acids. CDR3 sequence (DNA): TGTGCCAGCAGTGAACAGAGGTTAATAGACATTCAGTACTTC. Protein product: CASSEQRLIDIQYF.

This chain connects TRBV5-4 to TRBJ2-4; D may be TRBD1 (5 bases). This CDR3 contains 16 residues. Trimming cost V 0 bases and J 2 bases, with 12 bases left between them. Germline V gene sequence: CDR1 SGHNT, CDR2 YYREEE (reference sequence). CDR3 residues: CASSLGQGVSKNIQYF. CDR3 coding DNA: TGTGCCAGCAGCTTGGGGCAGGGTGTCTCCAAAAACATTCAGTACTTC.

This chain uses TRBV18 with TRBJ2-7; D ambiguous. The CDR3 is 12 amino acids. V was pared by 2 bases and J by 2 bases, with 4 bases between. Per the germline V gene, CDR1 is KGHSH and CDR2 is LQKENI. In DNA form, the CDR3 reads TGTGCCAGCTCACCATCTGCCTACGAGCAGTACTTC. Amino acid sequence: CASSPSAYEQYF.

The rearrangement joins TRBV7-9 to TRBJ1-4; the D is unclear. The V and J ends lost 3 bases and 3 bases respectively, with 5 bases between them. The CDR3 totals 13 residues. Germline V gene data show CDR1 as SEHNR and CDR2 as FQNEAQ (reference sequence). CDR3 bases: TGTGCCAGCAGCTTTGGAGCTAATGAAAAACTGTTTTTT. Its translation: CASSFGANEKLFF.

The genes are TRBV11-2 and TRBJ2-1; D unresolved. The CDR3 is made up of 13 amino acids. The V and J ends lost 5 bases and 0 bases respectively, with 5 bases between them. The germline gives CDR1 SGHAT, CDR2 FQNNGV. DNA of the CDR3: TGTGCCAGCAGCGGGCTCTCCTACAATGAGCAGTTCTTC. This encodes CASSGLSYNEQFF.